This record covers a single TCR beta chain. The antigen is undetermined. Sequenced by immunoSEQ multiplex PCR; TCRdb stores in-frame clones only, minus some. The repertoire holds 7,000 to 8,500 clones, with 50% as singletons. These data are taken from a study of T cells in localized non-small cell lung cancer. Study-wide points: Uninvolved adjacent lung showed the highest T cell clonality, exceeding tumor.

Sequencing used lymph node tissue, obtained before any cancer treatment. The clonotype originates from a female donor aged 60 or older with stage I lung adenocarcinoma.

This CDR3 reads CASSYLGGRELFF. The CDR3 nucleotides are TGTGCCAGCAGTTACCTCGGGGGGAGGGAGCTGTTTTTT. The genes are TRBV6-9 and TRBJ2-2, with TRBD2 matching over 7 bases. With 3 bases clipped from V and 9 bases from J, the junction kept 4 bases outside the gene matches. This CDR3 comprises 13 residues. Per the germline V gene, CDR1 is MNHGY and CDR2 is SVAAGI.